What follows are 17 T cell receptor beta chains derived from one specimen sequenced in a study of control samples from healthy donors and cancer patients. TCRdb's copy holds only in-frame clones and misses some; the assay was immunoSEQ multiplex PCR. The sample consists of about 95,000 clones, approximately 90% of them appearing once. The sample comprised blood. These receptors were obtained from a woman aged 25 to 39 in good health.

The genes are TRBV11-1 and TRBJ2-1; 7 bases fit TRBD1. This CDR3 is built from 16 residues. Germline V gene sequence: CDR1 SGHAT, CDR2 FQDESV (reference sequence). V shed 1 base and J 4 bases; nucleotides not matched to a gene: 7. In DNA form, the CDR3 reads TGTGCCAGCAGCTTAGTCGGCAGGGGGACGTACAATGAGCAGTTCTTC. As protein: CASSLVGRGTYNEQFF.

This clone was seen only once. The chain is built from TRBV30 and TRBJ1-1; D is possibly TRBD1 (5 bases). The germline V gene encodes CDR1 GTSNPN and CDR2 SVGIG (reference sequence). The CDR3 extends over 15 amino acids. Trimming took off 0 bases at V and 5 bases at J, with 16 bases between the two ends. The CDR3 DNA is TGTGCCTGGAGTGTAGGTGGGGGGACGGGGACTGAAGCTTTCTTT. Its translation is CAWSVGGGTGTEAFF.

The rearrangement joins TRBV7-9 to TRBJ2-7, with D perhaps being TRBD1 or TRBD2 (5 bases each). Trimming stripped 6 bases from V and 4 bases from J, with 10 bases between. The germline gives CDR1 SEHNR, CDR2 FQNEAQ (reference sequence). The CDR3 has 12 residues. CDR3 sequence reads: CASRGTDYEQYF. The CDR3 coding sequence is TGTGCCAGCAGGGGGACGGATTACGAGCAGTACTTC.

V gene TRBV19 combines with J gene TRBJ1-5; D is unclear. This CDR3 is built from 17 residues. Germline V gene data show CDR1 as LNHDA and CDR2 as SQIVND (reference sequence). V lost 1 base, J lost 0 bases, and 13 bases lay in between. This CDR3 is CASSIARTLNSNQPQHF. The DNA for the CDR3 is TGTGCCAGTAGTATAGCGAGGACTCTGAATAGCAATCAGCCCCAGCATTTT.

V is TRBV3-1 (or the pseudogene TRBV3-2) and J is TRBJ2-4; the D gene could be TRBD1 or TRBD2 (5 bases each). The CDR3 totals 15 residues. Per the germline V gene, CDR1 is LGHDT and CDR2 is YNNKEL (reference sequence). The ends were cut back, 2 bases at V and 1 base at J, with 9 bases in the middle. The CDR3 sequence is CASSQPWDAKNIQYF. The CDR3 DNA reads as TGTGCCAGCAGCCAACCTTGGGACGCCAAAAACATTCAGTACTTC.

This chain uses TRBV19 with TRBJ1-1; D remains ambiguous. V was clipped by 0 bases and J by 7 bases, with 15 bases between them. Per germline, CDR1 LNHDA and CDR2 SQIVND (reference sequence). There are 15 residues in the CDR3. CDR3 amino acids: CASSIDQRGRSEAFF. CDR3 DNA: TGTGCCAGTAGTATAGATCAACGGGGTAGGAGTGAAGCTTTCTTT.

This chain connects TRBV5-1 to TRBJ2-7; 7 bases line up with TRBD2. Trimming removed 3 bases from V and 3 bases from J; junction bases left unmatched: 15. The CDR3 extends over 17 amino acids. Germline V CDR1 and CDR2: SGHRS, YFSETQ. The CDR3 DNA reads as TGCGCCAGCAGCTACGGGGCTAGGCGGGAGCTAAACTACGAGCAGTACTTC. Its protein is CASSYGARRELNYEQYF.

The V gene is TRBV5-1, the J gene TRBJ2-7; 9 positions agree with TRBD1. Germline loops: CDR1 SGHRS, CDR2 YFSETQ. J was trimmed by 6 bases and V by 3 bases; bases with no gene match: 7. CDR3 length equals 14 residues. The CDR3 coding sequence is TGCGCCAGCAGCTGGGACAGGGACTTTTTCGAGCAGTACTTC. Protein: CASSWDRDFFEQYF.

The gene calls are TRBV30 and TRBJ1-1; 8 nucleotides match TRBD1. The CDR3 covers 12 residues. V lost 0 bases, J lost 8 bases, and 2 bases stayed unmatched. Germline assignment: CDR1 GTSNPN and CDR2 SVGIG (reference sequence). This CDR3 is CAWSVRDREAFF. The CDR3, as DNA: TGTGCCTGGAGTGTAAGGGACAGGGAAGCTTTCTTT. The entire variable domain, with the rest obtained from reference TRBV30 and TRBJ1-1, is as follows: SQTIHQWPATLVQPVGSPLSLECTVEGTSNPNLYWYRQAAGRGLQLLFYSVGIGQISSEVPQNLSASRPQDRQFILSSKKLLLSDSGFYLCAWSVRDREAFFGQGTRLTVV.

V and J are TRBV6-1 and TRBJ2-7; the D is unclear. The germline V gene encodes CDR1 MNHNS and CDR2 SASEGT. V was trimmed by 1 base and J by 5 bases, leaving 9 bases between them. The CDR3 is 13 residues long. CDR3 DNA: TGTGCCAGCAGTGAAGTTGGTGGAGACGAGCAGTACTTC. This sequence encodes CASSEVGGDEQYF.

This clone was recorded only once. The chain links TRBV6-5 to TRBJ1-2, with TRBD1 matching 7 bases. In germline, CDR1 is MNHEY, CDR2 SVGAGI. This CDR3 is built from 13 residues. Losses at the gene ends were 6 bases for V and 4 bases for J; bases not matched to a gene: 5. The CDR3 loop reads CASRNRDSYGYTF. The CDR3 bases are TGTGCCAGCAGAAACAGGGACAGCTATGGCTACACCTTC.

Concerning this clone: The same CDR3 arises from other DNA sequences in this sample as well. V and J are TRBV5-1 and TRBJ1-1, with TRBD1 as a possible D gene (6 bases). CDR1 is SGHRS and CDR2 is YFSETQ in the germline V gene. There are 14 residues in the CDR3. The germline V and J ends were trimmed by 0 bases and 1 base, with 7 bases remaining between them. The CDR3 region is CASSLDRANTEAFF. The CDR3 DNA sequence: TGCGCCAGCAGCTTGGACAGGGCGAACACTGAAGCTTTCTTT.

The V call is TRBV11-2, the J call TRBJ1-2, with 8 bases that match TRBD1. Per germline, CDR1 SGHAT and CDR2 FQNNGV. This CDR3 region has 17 residues. Losses at the gene ends were 5 bases for V and 2 bases for J; bases not matched to a gene: 13. The CDR3 DNA reads TGTGCCAGCAGCCCACTTTTGGACAGGGCCCCGAACTATGGCTACACCTTC. It encodes CASSPLLDRAPNYGYTF.

This chain links TRBV5-1 with TRBJ2-3; 8 bases match TRBD2. Germline values: CDR1 SGHRS, CDR2 YFSETQ. The J segment lost 1 base and the V segment lost 2 bases, leaving 3 bases of the junction unmatched. The CDR3 spans 15 residues. The DNA for the CDR3 is TGCGCCAGCAGCTTTAGCGGGGACCGCACAGATACGCAGTATTTT. Protein product: CASSFSGDRTDTQYF.

This chain joins TRBV6-4 and TRBJ1-2; 8 bases align to TRBD1. The CDR3 spans 14 residues. J was trimmed by 6 bases and V by 5 bases; bases with no gene match: 8. CDR1 and CDR2 from the germline V gene are MRHNA and SNTAGT. DNA of the CDR3: TGTGCCAGCAGTCCTGGACAGGGAGGCGATGGCTACACCTTC. It yields the protein CASSPGQGGDGYTF.

V gene TRBV11-2 combines with J gene TRBJ1-2; no firm D call. Germline V CDR1 and CDR2: SGHAT, FQNNGV. V was cut by 1 base and J by 3 bases, with 6 bases left in between. The CDR3 loop spans 13 amino acids. CDR3 sequence reads: CASSLGLDYGYTF. The CDR3 DNA sequence: TGTGCCAGCAGCTTAGGACTGGACTATGGCTACACCTTC.

The genes are TRBV28 and TRBJ2-7; D not certain. Germline V gives CDR1 MDHEN, CDR2 SYDVKM. This CDR3 has 11 residues. The V end lost 3 bases, the J end lost 2 bases, and 2 bases lay between the germline ends. CDR3 sequence: CASSLTYEQYF. The CDR3 DNA sequence: TGTGCCAGCAGTTTGACCTACGAGCAGTACTTC.